This T cell receptor (beta chain) appears in the sequencing data of a study of beta chain features in type 1 diabetes. Study-wide context: Patient and healthy donor groups were alike in age, gender and cell yields.

Expressed TCRB transcripts were sequenced after all isolated RNA was converted to cDNA. Approximately 3.4 million reads, on average, came from each naive, central memory and regulatory T cell sample. The assay was immunoSEQ multiplex PCR, and TCRdb's table has in-frame clones only and misses some. The sample records under 300,000 clones, more than 15% being singletons. General study points: TCRB CDR3s from Type 1 diabetes patients were moderately but significantly shorter in all four CD4+ subsets. Patients' naive, central memory and regulatory TCRB repertoires appeared more alike than those of healthy donors.

Germline V gene data show CDR1 as GTSNPN and CDR2 as SVGIG (reference sequence). Between the trimmed V and J ends, which lost 0 bases and 4 bases, there was a span of 4 bases. CDR3 length equals 12 residues. Sorting based on CD45RO/CCR7/CD25/CD127/CD95/CD27 separated CD4+ naive, central memory, regulatory and stem cell-like memory cells. Details on this clone: Its cognate antigen is unknown.

The V gene is TRBV30, the J gene TRBJ2-1; no firm D call. Sequenced: naive CD4+ T cells from blood. This clonotype was sampled from a young man with type 1 diabetes. CDR3: CAWSVVYNEQFF. The CDR3, as DNA: TGTGCCTGGAGTGTAGTATACAATGAGCAGTTCTTC. The full variable domain, its missing parts supplied by reference TRBV30 and TRBJ2-1, is SQTIHQWPATLVQPVGSPLSLECTVEGTSNPNLYWYRQAAGRGLQLLFYSVGIGQISSEVPQNLSASRPQDRQFILSSKKLLLSDSGFYLCAWSVVYNEQFFGPGTRLTVL.